The T cell receptor (beta chain) under discussion was sequenced for a study of blood T cell repertoires in COVID-19. As for the study in general: T cells, B-cell-depleted T cells, or PBMCs supplied cDNA or gDNA.

Germline CDR1 and CDR2: MNHEY and SVGAGI. With 8 bases removed from V and 6 bases from J, the gap between germline ends came to 12 bases. The CDR3 is 12 residues long. Assay: immunoSEQ multiplex PCR; the TCRdb copy retains only in-frame clones and omits some. The profile shows hundreds of thousands of clones, about nine tenths of them singletons. The gene calls are TRBV6-5 and TRBJ2-3, with D uncertain. This receptor was taken from a woman under 40 with active or convalescent COVID-19. Sequencing was done on a sample of peripheral blood. CDR3 sequence reads: CASGSGWDTQYF. In DNA form, the CDR3 reads TGTGCCAGCGGGTCCGGGTGGGATACGCAGTATTTT.